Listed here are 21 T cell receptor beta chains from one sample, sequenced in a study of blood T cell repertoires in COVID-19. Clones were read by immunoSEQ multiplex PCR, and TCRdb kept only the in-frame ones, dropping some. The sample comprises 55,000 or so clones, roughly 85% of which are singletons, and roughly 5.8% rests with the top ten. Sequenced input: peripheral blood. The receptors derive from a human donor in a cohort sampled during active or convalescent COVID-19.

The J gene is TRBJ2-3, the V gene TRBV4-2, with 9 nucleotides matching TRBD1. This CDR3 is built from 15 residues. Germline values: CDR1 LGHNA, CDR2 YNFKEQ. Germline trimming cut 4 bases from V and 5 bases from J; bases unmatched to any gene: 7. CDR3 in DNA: TGTGCCAGCAGCCCCACGACAGGGGGTGTAGATACGCAGTATTTT. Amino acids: CASSPTTGGVDTQYF.

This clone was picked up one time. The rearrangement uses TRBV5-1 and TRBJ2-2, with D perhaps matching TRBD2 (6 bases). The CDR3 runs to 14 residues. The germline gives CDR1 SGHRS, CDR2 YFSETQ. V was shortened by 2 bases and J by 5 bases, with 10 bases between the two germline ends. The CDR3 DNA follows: TGCGCCAGCAGCTTAGGAGGGGAAACCGGGGAGCTGTTTTTT. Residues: CASSLGGETGELFF. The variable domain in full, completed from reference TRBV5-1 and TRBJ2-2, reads KAGVTQTPRYLIKTRGQQVTLSCSPISGHRSVSWYQQTPGQGLQFLFEYFSETQRNKGNFPGRFSGRQFSNSRSEMNVSTLELGDSALYLCASSLGGETGELFFGEGSRLTVL.

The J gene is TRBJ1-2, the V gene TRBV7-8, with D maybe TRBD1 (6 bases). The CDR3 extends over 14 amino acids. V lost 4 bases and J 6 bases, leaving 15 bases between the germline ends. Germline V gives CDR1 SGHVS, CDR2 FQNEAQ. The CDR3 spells CASSYNRAGDGYTF. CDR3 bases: TGTGCCAGCAGCTATAACAGGGCTGGGGATGGCTACACCTTC.

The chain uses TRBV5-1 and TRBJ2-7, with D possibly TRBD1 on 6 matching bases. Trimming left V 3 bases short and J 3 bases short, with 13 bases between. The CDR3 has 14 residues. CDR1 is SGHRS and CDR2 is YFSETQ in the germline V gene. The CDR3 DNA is TGCGCCAGCAGCTCTACTGGGGGCAACTACGAGCAGTACTTC. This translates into CASSSTGGNYEQYF.

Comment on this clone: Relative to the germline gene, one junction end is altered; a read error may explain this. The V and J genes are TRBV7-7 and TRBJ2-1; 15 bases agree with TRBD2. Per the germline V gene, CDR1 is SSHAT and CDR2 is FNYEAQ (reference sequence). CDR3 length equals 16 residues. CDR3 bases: TGTGCTAGCAGCCCCCGGACTAGCGGGGGGGCCGGGGAGCAGTTCTTC. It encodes CASSPRTSGGAGEQFF. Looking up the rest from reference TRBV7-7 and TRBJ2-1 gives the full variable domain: GAGVSQSPRYKVTKRGQDVTLRCDPISSHATLYWYQQALGQGPEFLTYFNYEAQPDKSGLPSDRFSAERPEGSISTLTIQRTEQRDSAMYRCASSPRTSGGAGEQFFGPGTRLTVL.

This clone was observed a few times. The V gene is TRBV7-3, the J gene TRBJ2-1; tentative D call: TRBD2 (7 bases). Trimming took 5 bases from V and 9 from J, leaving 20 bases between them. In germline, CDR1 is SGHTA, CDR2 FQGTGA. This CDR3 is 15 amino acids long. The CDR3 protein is CASSARDNGLGEQFF. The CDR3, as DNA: TGTGCCAGCAGCGCTAGGGACAACGGACTAGGTGAGCAGTTCTTC.

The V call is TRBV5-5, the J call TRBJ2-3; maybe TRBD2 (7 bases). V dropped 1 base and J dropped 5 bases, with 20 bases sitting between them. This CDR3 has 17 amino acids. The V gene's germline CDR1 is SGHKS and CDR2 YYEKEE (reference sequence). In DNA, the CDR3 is TGTGCCAGCAGCTTGAGGGCCCGGGGGGCCGGAGGAGATACGCAGTATTTT. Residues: CASSLRARGAGGDTQYF. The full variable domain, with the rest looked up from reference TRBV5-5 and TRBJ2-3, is DAGVTQSPTHLIKTRGQQVTLRCSPISGHKSVSWYQQVLGQGPQFIFQYYEKEERGRGNFPDRFSARQFPNYSSELNVNALLLGDSALYLCASSLRARGAGGDTQYFGPGTRLTVL.

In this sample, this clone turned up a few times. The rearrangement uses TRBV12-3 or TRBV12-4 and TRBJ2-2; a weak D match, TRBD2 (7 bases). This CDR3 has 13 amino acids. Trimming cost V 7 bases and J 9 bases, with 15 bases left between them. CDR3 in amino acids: CASTLGGARELFF. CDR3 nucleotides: TGTGCCAGCACCTTGGGGGGGGCCAGGGAGCTGTTTTTT.

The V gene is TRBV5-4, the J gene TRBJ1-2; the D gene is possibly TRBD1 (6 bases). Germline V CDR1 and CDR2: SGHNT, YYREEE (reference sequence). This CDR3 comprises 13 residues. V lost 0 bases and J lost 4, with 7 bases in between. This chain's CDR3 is CASSLEGVYGYTF. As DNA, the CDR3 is TGTGCCAGCAGCTTGGAGGGGGTCTATGGCTACACCTTC. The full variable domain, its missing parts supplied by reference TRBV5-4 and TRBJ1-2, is ETGVTQSPTHLIKTRGQQVTLRCSSQSGHNTVSWYQQALGQGPQFIFQYYREEENGRGNFPPRFSGLQFPNYSSELNVNALELDDSALYLCASSLEGVYGYTFGSGTRLTVV.

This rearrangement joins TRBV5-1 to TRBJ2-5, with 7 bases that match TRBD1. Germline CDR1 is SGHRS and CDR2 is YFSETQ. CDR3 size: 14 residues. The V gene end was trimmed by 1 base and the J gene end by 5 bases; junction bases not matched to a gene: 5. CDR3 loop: CASSLSTGTETQYF. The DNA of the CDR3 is TGCGCCAGCAGCTTGTCGACAGGGACGGAGACCCAGTACTTC.

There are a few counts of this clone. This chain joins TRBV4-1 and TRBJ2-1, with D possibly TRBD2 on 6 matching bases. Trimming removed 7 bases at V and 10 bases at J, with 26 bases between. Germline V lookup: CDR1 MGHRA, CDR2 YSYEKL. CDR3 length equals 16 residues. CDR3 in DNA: TGCGCCAGCACAGACGTAGGAGGGGCCCTCTGGATGGAGCAGTTCTTC. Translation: CASTDVGGALWMEQFF.

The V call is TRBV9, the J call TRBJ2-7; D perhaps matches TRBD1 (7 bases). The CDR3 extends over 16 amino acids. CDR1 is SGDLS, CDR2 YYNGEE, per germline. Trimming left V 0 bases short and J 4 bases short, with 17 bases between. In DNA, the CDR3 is TGTGCCAGCAGCGTAGAAGCAGGGGGGAATTTATACGAGCAGTACTTC. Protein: CASSVEAGGNLYEQYF.

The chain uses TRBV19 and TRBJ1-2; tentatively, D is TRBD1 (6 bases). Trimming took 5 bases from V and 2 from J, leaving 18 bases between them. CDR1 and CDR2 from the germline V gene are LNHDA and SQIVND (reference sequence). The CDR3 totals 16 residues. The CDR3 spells CASSPARTAFNYGYTF. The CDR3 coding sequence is TGTGCCAGTAGTCCCGCCAGGACAGCTTTCAACTATGGCTACACCTTC.

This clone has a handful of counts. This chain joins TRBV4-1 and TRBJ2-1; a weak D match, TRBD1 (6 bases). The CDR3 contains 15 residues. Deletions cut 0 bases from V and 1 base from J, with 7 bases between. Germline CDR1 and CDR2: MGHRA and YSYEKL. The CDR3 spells CASSQDGTSYNEQFF. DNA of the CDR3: TGCGCCAGCAGCCAAGACGGGACATCCTACAATGAGCAGTTCTTC.

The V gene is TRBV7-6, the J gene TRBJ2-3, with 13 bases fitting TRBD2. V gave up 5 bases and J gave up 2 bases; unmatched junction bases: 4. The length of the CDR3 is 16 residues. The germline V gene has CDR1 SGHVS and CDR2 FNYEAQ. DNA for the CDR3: TGTGCCAGCAGCATACTAGCGGGGGGGTTCACAGATACGCAGTATTTT. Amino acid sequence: CASSILAGGFTDTQYF.

The CDR3 is CAWRKGGAQGYTF. The CDR3 DNA reads as TGTGCCTGGAGGAAGGGGGGGGCTCAAGGCTACACCTTC. The chain uses TRBV30 and TRBJ1-2, with D perhaps matching TRBD1 (6 bases). The germline V and J ends were trimmed by 3 bases and 8 bases, with 16 bases remaining between them. CDR1 is GTSNPN and CDR2 is SVGIG in the germline V gene (reference sequence). The length of the CDR3 is 13 residues. The full variable domain, rest sourced from reference TRBV30 and TRBJ1-2, is SQTIHQWPATLVQPVGSPLSLECTVEGTSNPNLYWYRQAAGRGLQLLFYSVGIGQISSEVPQNLSASRPQDRQFILSSKKLLLSDSGFYLCAWRKGGAQGYTFGSGTRLTVV.

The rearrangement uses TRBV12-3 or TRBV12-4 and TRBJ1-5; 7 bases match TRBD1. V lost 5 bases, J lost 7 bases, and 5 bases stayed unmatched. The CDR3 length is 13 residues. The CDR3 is CASSVTGDQPQHF. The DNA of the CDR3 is TGTGCCAGCAGTGTTACAGGGGACCAGCCCCAGCATTTT.

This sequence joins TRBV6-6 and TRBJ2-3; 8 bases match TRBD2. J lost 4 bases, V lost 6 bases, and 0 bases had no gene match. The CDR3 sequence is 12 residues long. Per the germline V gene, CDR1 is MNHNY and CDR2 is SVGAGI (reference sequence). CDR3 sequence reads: CASSGGADTQYF. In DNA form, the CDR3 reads TGTGCCAGCAGCGGGGGGGCAGATACGCAGTATTTT.

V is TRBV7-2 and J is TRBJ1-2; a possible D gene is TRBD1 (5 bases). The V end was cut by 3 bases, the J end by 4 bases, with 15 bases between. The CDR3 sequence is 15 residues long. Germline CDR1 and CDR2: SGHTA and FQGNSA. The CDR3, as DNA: TGTGCCAGCAGCTTCGGACACCTTTGGCTCTATGGCTACACCTTC. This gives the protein CASSFGHLWLYGYTF.

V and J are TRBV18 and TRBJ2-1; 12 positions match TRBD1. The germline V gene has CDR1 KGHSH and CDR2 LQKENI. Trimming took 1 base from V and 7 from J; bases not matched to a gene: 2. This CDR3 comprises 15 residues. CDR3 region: CASSPLGQGANEQFF. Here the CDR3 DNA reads TGTGCCAGCTCACCACTGGGACAGGGGGCGAATGAGCAGTTCTTC.

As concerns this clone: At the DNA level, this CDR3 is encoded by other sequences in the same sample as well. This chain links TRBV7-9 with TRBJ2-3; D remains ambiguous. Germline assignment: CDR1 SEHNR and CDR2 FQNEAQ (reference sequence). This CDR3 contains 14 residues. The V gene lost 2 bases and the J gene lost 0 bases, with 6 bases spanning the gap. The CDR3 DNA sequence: TGTGCCAGCAGCTTAACTGGTAGCACAGATACGCAGTATTTT. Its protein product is CASSLTGSTDTQYF.